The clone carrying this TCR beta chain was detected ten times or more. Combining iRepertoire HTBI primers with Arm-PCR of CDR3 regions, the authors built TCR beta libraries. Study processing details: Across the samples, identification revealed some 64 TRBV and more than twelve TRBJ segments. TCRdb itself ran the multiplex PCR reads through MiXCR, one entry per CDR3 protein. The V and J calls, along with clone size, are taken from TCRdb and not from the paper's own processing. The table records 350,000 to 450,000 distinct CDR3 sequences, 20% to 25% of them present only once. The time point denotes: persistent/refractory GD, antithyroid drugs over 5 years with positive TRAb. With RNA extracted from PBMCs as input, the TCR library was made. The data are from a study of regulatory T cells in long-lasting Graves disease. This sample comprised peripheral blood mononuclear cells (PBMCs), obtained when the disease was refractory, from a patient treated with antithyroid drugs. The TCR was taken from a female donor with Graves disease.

The CDR3 nucleotides read TGCAGTGCTTGGTCCCCTAGCGGGAGGAGCTACGAGCAGTACTTC. Its translation: CSAWSPSGRSYEQYF. The chain employs TRBV20-1 and TRBJ2-7; 11 positions match TRBD2. The CDR3 sequence is 15 residues long. Germline CDR1 is DFQATT and CDR2 is SNEGSKA (reference sequence). J was trimmed by 3 bases and V by 5 bases; bases with no gene match: 9.